What follows describes a single TCR beta chain. Its antigen is undetermined. The data derive from a study of OX40 agonist ivuxolimab in advanced cancers. Study observations and caveats: Expanded peripheral T-cell antigen specificity went undetermined.

Only in-frame clones appear in the TCRdb table, and some are missing; sequencing was by immunoSEQ multiplex PCR. The repertoire holds under 80,000 clones, with over 80% as singletons. The CDR3 sequence is 15 residues long. Germline-derived CDR1 and CDR2 are MDHEN and SYDVKM. V dropped 5 bases and J dropped 5; count of bases not matched to a gene: 9. V gene TRBV28 combines with J gene TRBJ2-1; 7 positions agree with TRBD1. This material consisted of CD4+ or CD8+ T cells sorted from blood, taken in a trial of the OX40 agonist ivuxolimab. This clonotype was sampled from an adult with an advanced solid tumor such as melanoma, head and neck, liver or kidney cancer. The CDR3 loop reads CASSPSGTADNEQFF. CDR3 nucleotides: TGTGCCAGCAGTCCATCGGGGACAGCAGACAATGAGCAGTTCTTC.